The 19 T cell receptor beta chains below were found in one sample sequenced in a study of T cell repertoires in cytomegalovirus infection (dated by TCRdb to about 2019). The instrument was an Illumina HiSeq 1500. TCRdb reprocessed the public reads (quality trimming at Q25 with fastp, clone calling with MiXCR) and kept in-frame beta chains. For every CDR3 protein sequence, its rows merge into one entry that carries the most common genes and DNA. For this sample the table gives some 700,000 distinct CDR3 sequences, of which less than 40% were detected only once. About 2.8% of the sample goes to the ten largest clones. The sequenced material came from PBMCs. Receptors originate from a human donor in good health (CMV status not recorded). Some clones in this sample may be carry-over from other donors' samples.

This clonotype was detected only a few times. J is TRBJ1-5 and V is TRBV28, with D unclear. This CDR3 contains 16 residues. V lost 2 bases, J lost 4 bases, and 15 bases lay in between. Germline V gene sequence: CDR1 MDHEN, CDR2 SYDVKM. CDR3 sequence (DNA): TGTGCCAGCAGTTTACGCAAAGGTGGTGAGAATCAGCCCCAGCATTTT. Translation gives CASSLRKGGENQPQHF. The whole variable domain, remainder taken from reference TRBV28 and TRBJ1-5, is DVKVTQSSRYLVKRTGEKVFLECVQDMDHENMFWYRQDPGLGLRLIYFSYDVKMKEKGDIPEGYSVSREKKERFSLILESASTNQTSMYLCASSLRKGGENQPQHFGDGTRLSIL.

The rearrangement uses TRBV6-1 and TRBJ2-1; perhaps TRBD1 as D (6 bases). The CDR3 spans 15 residues. V lost 3 bases and J 9 bases, leaving 18 bases between the germline ends. Germline-derived CDR1 and CDR2 are MNHNS and SASEGT. CDR3 amino acids: CASSDNMLGTSEQFF. The CDR3, as DNA: TGTGCCAGCAGTGATAATATGTTAGGGACAAGTGAGCAGTTCTTC.

The chain employs TRBV7-2 and TRBJ1-1; D not resolved. CDR1 is SGHTA, CDR2 FQGNSA, per germline. V was trimmed by 1 base and J by 6 bases, leaving 12 bases between them. This CDR3 spans 14 amino acids. The CDR3 is CASSLVNLRAEAFF. The CDR3, as DNA: TGTGCCAGCAGCTTAGTTAACCTCCGGGCTGAAGCTTTCTTT.

The chain is built from TRBV7-9 and TRBJ2-3; 9 bases fit TRBD2. The junction had 4 bases not matched to a gene; V was cut back by 1 base and J by 2 bases. The CDR3 has 16 amino acids. Germline CDR1 is SEHNR and CDR2 is FQNEAQ (reference sequence). CDR3 bases: TGTGCCAGCAGCTTAGATGCTAGCGGGACCACAGATACGCAGTATTTT. Its protein is CASSLDASGTTDTQYF.

This CDR3 reads CASSSGTKGPTEAFF. CDR3 DNA: TGTGCCAGCAGCTCCGGGACAAAAGGTCCCACTGAAGCTTTCTTT. The V and J genes are TRBV7-6 and TRBJ1-1, with TRBD1 as a possible D gene (6 bases). V shed 4 bases and J shed 4 bases, with 16 bases lying between them. Germline V gene lookup returns CDR1 SGHVS and CDR2 FNYEAQ. The CDR3 is made up of 15 amino acids.

The table lists this clonotype with a few counts. The chain joins TRBV10-2 to TRBJ1-1; D gene unclear. The germline V and J ends were trimmed by 8 bases and 2 bases, with 15 bases remaining between them. CDR1 WSHSY and CDR2 SAAADI come from the germline V gene. The length of the CDR3 is 14 residues. CDR3 amino acids: CASLSSQRNTEAFF. Written as DNA, the CDR3 is TGCGCCAGCCTAAGCTCACAGAGAAACACTGAAGCTTTCTTT.

Details on this clonotype: One junction end disagrees with the germline gene, perhaps due to a read error. The chain links TRBV7-3 to TRBJ2-3; possible D gene TRBD1, 6 bases. The germline CDR1 and CDR2 sequences are SGHTA and FQGTGA. This CDR3 has 15 amino acids. This CDR3 is CASSGLGGVTETQYF. The CDR3, as DNA: TGTGCCAGCAGCGGGCTAGGGGGTGTTACAGAGACGCAGTATTTT.

The rearrangement links TRBV12-3 or TRBV12-4 to TRBJ1-1; D remains ambiguous. The CDR3 runs 14 residues. Trimming removed 7 bases at V and 3 bases at J, with 15 bases between. This CDR3 reads CASNAGRPDTEAFF. Written as DNA, the CDR3 is TGTGCCAGCAATGCCGGACGGCCGGACACTGAAGCTTTCTTT.

In DNA form, the CDR3 reads TGTGCCAGCAATGGCCAGGGGGCTATCCACGAGCAGTACTTC. Its protein is CASNGQGAIHEQYF. V is TRBV6-2 or TRBV6-3 and J is TRBJ2-7; 8 bases are a match to TRBD1. After removal of 7 bases from V and 5 bases from J, the junction contained 10 bases not matched to a gene. CDR1 and CDR2 (germline): MNHEY, SVGEGT. CDR3 length equals 14 residues.

The chain joins TRBV12-3 or TRBV12-4 to TRBJ2-1, with 13 bases that match TRBD2. CDR3 length equals 15 residues. V gave up 7 bases and J gave up 9 bases; unmatched junction bases: 9. The CDR3 spells CASTKGLAGSGEQFF. CDR3 sequence (DNA): TGTGCCAGCACCAAGGGACTAGCGGGGTCCGGTGAGCAGTTCTTC.

This clonotype was picked up a small number of times. The genes are TRBV5-1 and TRBJ1-5, with D uncertain. The CDR3 length is 14 residues. Trimming removed 0 bases from V and 10 bases from J, with 14 bases in between. Germline CDR1 reads SGHRS; CDR2 reads YFSETQ. In DNA form, the CDR3 reads TGCGCCAGCAGCTTGGGAGGCCACCGATATCCCCAGCATTTT. This gives the protein CASSLGGHRYPQHF.

This sequence joins TRBV6-1 and TRBJ2-1, with D hard to call. Germline CDR1 MNHNS, CDR2 SASEGT. V lost 2 bases and J 12 bases, leaving 17 bases between the germline ends. CDR3 length equals 14 residues. This chain's CDR3 is CASSEWSHIGSQFF. The CDR3 DNA is TGTGCCAGCAGTGAATGGAGTCACATCGGATCGCAGTTCTTC.

This clonotype was detected ten times or more. The genes are TRBV7-9 and TRBJ1-5; TRBD1 matches 7 bases. Looked up from germline, CDR1 is SEHNR and CDR2 is FQNEAQ (reference sequence). The junction had 6 bases not matched to a gene; V was cut back by 5 bases and J by 2 bases. The CDR3 covers 15 residues. CDR3 in amino acids: CASSLTGFGNQPQHF. The DNA for the CDR3 is TGTGCCAGCAGCCTGACAGGGTTCGGCAATCAGCCCCAGCATTTT.

The V call is TRBV7-9, the J call TRBJ1-6; a possible D gene is TRBD1 (6 bases). The CDR3 totals 15 residues. V shed 5 bases and J shed 3 bases, with 11 bases lying between them. Germline V lookup: CDR1 SEHNR, CDR2 FQNEAQ (reference sequence). This chain's CDR3 is CASSGDRNYNSPLHF. In DNA form, the CDR3 reads TGTGCCAGCAGCGGAGACAGGAACTATAATTCACCCCTCCACTTT.

Only a few counts were recorded for this clonotype. In DNA, the CDR3 is TGTGCCAGCAGTCAGGGGAGGACGCAGTATTTT. Its translation is CASSQGRTQYF. The chain uses TRBV28 and TRBJ2-3; D may be TRBD1 or TRBD2 (6 bases each). This CDR3 contains 11 residues. The V gene lost 5 bases and the J gene lost 9 bases, with 9 bases spanning the gap. Germline loops: CDR1 MDHEN, CDR2 SYDVKM.

This clonotype has only one observation. The rearrangement links TRBV19 to TRBJ1-1; 9 bases are shared with TRBD1. Germline trimming cut 8 bases from V and 4 bases from J; bases unmatched to any gene: 5. The CDR3 extends over 13 amino acids. Germline CDR1 is LNHDA and CDR2 is SQIVND (reference sequence). CDR3 residues: CASGDRGITEAFF. CDR3 in DNA: TGTGCCAGTGGTGACAGGGGGATCACTGAAGCTTTCTTT.

A note on this clonotype: It may be a read error: a sequence one base away is much more abundant. J is TRBJ1-1 and V is TRBV25-1, with D possibly TRBD1 on 6 matching bases. The CDR3 is 14 residues long. From germline, CDR1 is MGHDK and CDR2 SYGVNS. The CDR3 nucleotides read TGTGCCCGCAGTGATCAGGGCAGGGGTGCTGAAGCTTTCTTT. Protein: CARSDQGRGAEAFF.

This sequence joins TRBV28 and TRBJ2-3, with 14 bases lining up with TRBD2. The germline gives CDR1 MDHEN, CDR2 SYDVKM. This CDR3 is built from 21 residues. V lost 2 bases, J lost 10 bases, and 23 bases stayed unmatched. The CDR3 loop reads CASSLKGPRTSGRTRRWAQYF. The CDR3 DNA is TGTGCCAGCAGTTTAAAAGGACCACGGACTAGCGGGAGGACCCGTCGTTGGGCGCAGTATTTT.

The chain couples TRBV28 to TRBJ2-7; D possibly corresponds to TRBD1 (6 bases). The length of the CDR3 is 14 residues. The V end was cut by 6 bases, the J end by 3 bases, with 15 bases between. Germline V gene data show CDR1 as MDHEN and CDR2 as SYDVKM. The CDR3 nucleotides read TGTGCCAGCAGCCTCGCGGACAGATACTACGAGCAGTACTTC. It encodes CASSLADRYYEQYF.